A single sample is the source of the 13 T cell receptor beta chains below, sequenced in a study of blood T cell repertoires in COVID-19. Generated by immunoSEQ multiplex PCR, the TCRdb table keeps only in-frame clones and is missing some. Here the sample spans tens of thousands of clones, about 80% being singletons. Sequencing used peripheral blood. These receptors were taken from a man in his 60s with active or convalescent COVID-19.

Only a few counts were recorded for this clone. CDR3 residues: CASSEAQTDTQYF. CDR3 bases: TGCGCCAGCAGCGAGGCACAAACAGATACGCAGTATTTT. The chain uses TRBV5-1 and TRBJ2-3; D unclear. Germline lookup yields CDR1 SGHRS and CDR2 YFSETQ. The CDR3 contains 13 residues. The V end lost 4 bases, the J end lost 3 bases, and 9 bases lay between the germline ends.

The chain has TRBV6-1 and TRBJ1-1; a possible D gene is TRBD1 (6 bases). The germline V gene has CDR1 MNHNS and CDR2 SASEGT. V dropped 2 bases and J dropped 10 bases, with 14 bases sitting between them. The CDR3 consists of 13 residues. The CDR3 protein is CASSEYGGWIAFF. The CDR3 DNA is TGTGCCAGCAGTGAATATGGGGGCTGGATAGCTTTCTTT.

The chain recombines TRBV7-3 with TRBJ1-6, with D maybe TRBD1 (5 bases). Trimming took off 5 bases at V and 8 bases at J, with 10 bases between the two ends. Germline V gene lookup returns CDR1 SGHTA and CDR2 FQGTGA. This CDR3 spans 13 amino acids. The CDR3 DNA sequence: TGTGCCAGCAGCGAAATCAGGGATTCACCCCTCCACTTT. Translated: CASSEIRDSPLHF.

V usage is TRBV19 and J usage is TRBJ1-2, with D possibly matching TRBD1 (6 bases). Germline lookup yields CDR1 LNHDA and CDR2 SQIVND (reference sequence). CDR3 length: 14 amino acids. V was shortened by 10 bases and J by 5 bases, with 20 bases between the two germline ends. As DNA, the CDR3 is TGTGCCACCACGACAGGCCCCGGACCTTATGGCTACACCTTC. It encodes CATTTGPGPYGYTF.

The chain recombines TRBV2 with TRBJ1-6, with D possibly TRBD1 on 6 matching bases. From germline, CDR1 is SNHLY and CDR2 FYNNEI. The CDR3 totals 15 residues. With 10 bases removed from V and 7 bases from J, the gap between germline ends came to 20 bases. CDR3 in DNA: TGTGCCAATTCCCCACAGGGTGTCAGAAATTCACCCCTCCACTTT. This sequence encodes CANSPQGVRNSPLHF. Complete variable domain (other parts from reference TRBV2 and TRBJ1-6): EPEVTQTPSHQVTQMGQEVILRCVPISNHLYFYWYRQILGQKVEFLVSFYNNEISEKSEIFDDQFSVERPDGSNFTLKIRSTKLEDSAMYFCANSPQGVRNSPLHFGNGTRLTVT.

The V and J genes are TRBV10-3 and TRBJ1-4; TRBD1 might be the D (5 bases). The germline gives CDR1 ENHRY, CDR2 SYGVKD. V lost 10 bases, J lost 8 bases, and 14 bases lay in between. This CDR3 has 12 residues. The CDR3 bases are TGTGCCACGAAGGACATAAAAGAAAAACTGTTTTTT. This encodes CATKDIKEKLFF.

The chain links TRBV6-5 to TRBJ1-2, with a possible D match to TRBD1 (6 bases). V was cut by 5 bases and J by 3 bases, with 10 bases left in between. CDR3 length: 13 residues. Germline V gene data show CDR1 as MNHEY and CDR2 as SVGAGI. CDR3 sequence: CASSRDTDYGYTF. The CDR3 coding sequence is TGTGCCAGCAGTCGGGACACGGACTATGGCTACACCTTC.

V usage is TRBV5-8 and J usage is TRBJ1-5; D remains ambiguous. Germline V lookup: CDR1 SGHTS, CDR2 YDEGEE. This CDR3 has 13 residues. V was clipped by 0 bases and J by 6 bases, with 7 bases between them. CDR3 nucleotide sequence: TGTGCCAGCAGCTTGGCGGCGGGTCAGCCCCAGCATTTT. Its protein is CASSLAAGQPQHF.

The chain has TRBV24-1 and TRBJ1-2; maybe TRBD1 (5 bases). This CDR3 has 17 amino acids. Between the trimmed V and J ends, which lost 0 bases and 3 bases, there was a span of 16 bases. Germline V CDR1 and CDR2: KGHDR, SFDVKD. Written as DNA, the CDR3 is TGTGCCACCAGTGATTTGAAGGTAGGGAGGGGTGACTATGGCTACACCTTC. Translated, it gives CATSDLKVGRGDYGYTF.

V gene TRBV4-3 combines with J gene TRBJ2-3; D call uncertain. There are 15 residues in the CDR3. Germline V CDR1 and CDR2: LGHNA, YSLEER. V lost 4 bases and J lost 2, with 13 bases in between. The CDR3 is CASSPWAGTTDTQYF. CDR3 bases: TGCGCCAGCAGCCCCTGGGCAGGAACCACAGATACGCAGTATTTT.

The chain couples TRBV5-4 to TRBJ2-5, with 8 positions matching TRBD1. The CDR3 runs 16 residues. The germline V gene encodes CDR1 SGHNT and CDR2 YYREEE (reference sequence). J gave up 4 bases and V 6 bases, and 14 bases lay outside the gene matches. The CDR3 spells CASNPGGTGVSETQYF. The CDR3 DNA sequence: TGTGCCAGCAACCCTGGCGGGACAGGAGTTTCAGAGACCCAGTACTTC.

The chain combines TRBV28 with TRBJ1-6, with TRBD1 matching over 7 bases. The ends lost 7 bases at V and 9 bases at J; junction bases unmatched: 6. Germline-derived CDR1 and CDR2 are MDHEN and SYDVKM. The CDR3 runs to 13 residues. CDR3 DNA sequence: TGTGCCAGCATAAGACAGGGAGTTTCACCCCTCCACTTT. Protein product: CASIRQGVSPLHF.

The chain joins TRBV11-1 to TRBJ2-7; 9 bases are a match to TRBD1. Germline V gene lookup returns CDR1 SGHAT and CDR2 FQDESV (reference sequence). The CDR3 loop spans 13 amino acids. With V trimmed by 5 bases and J by 7 bases, 6 bases remained unmatched. The CDR3 DNA reads as TGTGCCAGCAGCCACAGGGGGCGCTGGGAGCAGTACTTC. This sequence encodes CASSHRGRWEQYF.